This T cell receptor (beta chain) came from a study of control samples from healthy donors and cancer patients (dated by TCRdb to 2018 to 2020). Library preparation used the immunoSEQ multiplex PCR assay. What TCRdb holds here is the immuneACCESS table cut down to in-frame rearrangements. Part of the clones is not present; checked against another copy, under half of the missing clones reflect an unresolved V gene, and the others are unexplained. This sample holds about 65,000 clones; about nine tenths were observed only once. In total, the top ten clones hold 1% to 1.5% of the sample. At the junction V is shortened by 3 bases and J by 4 bases; bases outside the gene matches: 6. From the cysteine up to the phenylalanine, the CDR3 has a length of 16 residues. The kept DNA is CDR3 alone, 48 bases in frame from the first base. Via the germline V gene, CDR1 is SGHVS and CDR2 FQNEAQ. On this clone: Its antigen specificity is not known. Base-call qualities are not available, and no considerably larger clone is one nucleotide away.

Sequencing was performed on PBMCs. The source of this sequence is a woman between 45 and 60 years old with colorectal cancer. The sequence joins TRBV7-8 to TRBJ2-5; the central 12 bases match TRBD2. CDR3 protein: CASSFNPGLAGETQYF. DNA sequence: TGTGCCAGCAGCTTTAATCCGGGACTAGCGGGAGAGACCCAGTACTTC.